The rows below give T cell receptor beta chains drawn from one sample of a study of shared clonotypes between healthy human individuals. Data came from immunoSEQ multiplex PCR; TCRdb stores just in-frame clones and leaves some out. The repertoire holds approximately 2,000,000 clones, 85% to 95% seen once, with 1.5% to 2% in the top ten. The sample taken for sequencing was naive CD8+ T cells from PBMCs. Every receptor here comes from a young man in good health. Some clones in this sample may be carry-over from other donors' samples. Each CDR3 is given with its conserved first and last residue. D genes are given only for firm matches. Clone size appears in some rows only: once, few, many, or a class for an expanded clone.

d_gene	v_gene	abundance	j_gene	CDR3aa	CDR3nt
-	TRBV5-4	-	TRBJ2-7	CASSLWDLPYEQYF	TGTGCCAGCAGCTTGTGGGACCTTCCCTACGAGCAGTACTTC
-	TRBV27	-	TRBJ1-4	CASSIRGGLNEKLFF	TGTGCCAGCAGTATCCGGGGAGGGCTGAATGAAAAACTGTTTTTT
-	TRBV29-1	few	TRBJ1-2	CSAPDPRSYGYTF	TGCAGCGCCCCGGACCCTCGTTCCTATGGCTACACCTTC
-	TRBV6-1	-	TRBJ2-7	CASSEALPEQYF	TGTGCCAGCAGTGAAGCGCTGCCAGAGCAGTACTTC
-	TRBV4-1	-	TRBJ2-3	CASSQGAGTTDTQYF	TGCGCCAGCAGCCAAGGGGCGGGGACCACAGATACGCAGTATTTT
TRBD2	TRBV7-9	-	TRBJ2-3	CASSSNGLADTDTQYF	TGTGCCAGCAGCAGTAATGGACTAGCGGACACAGATACGCAGTATTTT
-	TRBV6-5	-	TRBJ2-1	CASSPVPVDEQFF	TGTGCCAGCAGTCCGGTCCCCGTTGATGAGCAGTTCTTC
-	TRBV29-1	-	TRBJ2-1	CSVDGLDYNEQFF	TGCAGCGTTGACGGTTTGGACTACAATGAGCAGTTCTTC
TRBD1	TRBV19	-	TRBJ1-5	CASSIPQGEIGQPQHF	TGTGCCAGTAGTATACCGCAGGGGGAGATTGGGCAGCCCCAGCATTTT
-	TRBV19	once	TRBJ2-7	CASSIDSGSSYEQYF	TGTGCCAGTAGTATTGATAGCGGCAGCTCCTACGAGCAGTACTTC
-	TRBV6-1	-	TRBJ2-3	CASSELASSSDTQYF	TGTGCCAGCAGTGAACTGGCTAGCTCCTCAGATACGCAGTATTTT
-	TRBV9	-	TRBJ1-4	CASSPGRYTNEKLFF	TGTGCCAGCAGCCCCGGACGGTACACTAATGAAAAACTGTTTTTT
-	TRBV29-1	-	TRBJ1-4	CSVVFAPGQLFF	TGCAGCGTTGTTTTTGCCCCGGGACAACTGTTTTTT
-	TRBV7-8	-	TRBJ2-7	CASGDSYEQYF	TGTGCCTCCGGGGACTCCTACGAGCAGTACTTC
-	TRBV28	-	TRBJ2-5	CASSLSGVGQETQYF	TGTGCCAGCAGTTTATCAGGGGTCGGCCAAGAGACCCAGTACTTC
-	TRBV29-1	-	TRBJ1-2	CSVYLGLNYGYTF	TGCAGCGTCTACCTAGGACTTAACTATGGCTACACCTTC
-	TRBV7-9	-	TRBJ2-7	CASSPTGNYEQYF	TGTGCCAGCAGCCCTACGGGTAACTACGAGCAGTACTTC
-	TRBV19	-	TRBJ1-3	CASSITSEGVGNTIYF	TGTGCCAGTAGTATAACAAGTGAAGGGGTTGGAAACACCATATATTTT
TRBD1	TRBV23-1	-	TRBJ1-1	CASISTGTPDLNTEAFF	TGCGCCAGCATCTCGACAGGGACTCCGGATTTGAACACTGAAGCTTTCTTT
-	TRBV19	-	TRBJ2-2	CASMGGLASTGELFF	TGTGCCAGTATGGGGGGGCTAGCGAGCACCGGGGAGCTGTTTTTT
-	TRBV6-5	-	TRBJ2-7	CASSYRGFDEQYF	TGTGCCAGCAGTTACAGGGGATTCGACGAGCAGTACTTC
-	TRBV5-3	-	TRBJ2-7	CARSFQGF	TGTGCCAGAAGCTTTCAGGGCTTC
TRBD1	TRBV27	-	TRBJ1-4	CASSLQGAELANEKLFF	TGTGCCAGCAGTCTACAGGGGGCAGAGTTGGCTAATGAAAAACTGTTTTTT
-	TRBV9	few	TRBJ1-1	CASSDQGMNTEAFF	TGTGCCAGCAGCGACCAGGGGATGAACACTGAAGCTTTCTTT
TRBD2	TRBV15	-	TRBJ2-7	CATSRGEGRGRAYEQYF	TGTGCCACCAGCAGAGGGGAGGGGCGCGGGAGGGCCTACGAGCAGTACTTC
TRBD1	TRBV5-1	once	TRBJ1-2	CASSLDRETFSTGYGYTF	TGCGCCAGCAGCCTGGACAGGGAGACGTTTTCAACCGGATATGGCTACACCTTC
-	TRBV7-9	few	TRBJ2-2	CASSFGSRTNPGELFF	TGTGCCAGCAGCTTCGGATCACGAACAAACCCCGGGGAGCTGTTTTTT
TRBD1	TRBV27	-	TRBJ1-5	CASSLLGTVYSNQPQHF	TGTGCCAGCAGTTTATTAGGGACAGTTTATAGCAATCAGCCCCAGCATTTT
-	TRBV4-1	-	TRBJ2-7	CASSQPRAYEQYF	TGCGCCAGCAGCCAACCTAGAGCCTACGAGCAGTACTTC
TRBD2	TRBV30	once	TRBJ2-1	CAWSVYMGLAGNEQFF	TGTGCCTGGAGTGTTTATATGGGACTAGCGGGCAATGAGCAGTTCTTC
-	TRBV21-1	-	TRBJ1-3	CASSRCDRAGDGNTIYF	TGTGCCAGCAGCAGGTGTGACAGGGCAGGTGACGGAAACACCATATATTTT
-	TRBV29-1	-	TRBJ2-1	CSVRGGEQFF	TGCAGCGTTCGAGGAGGTGAGCAGTTCTTC
-	TRBV7-9	-	TRBJ2-2	CASSSLQGGELFF	TGTGCCAGCAGCTCGCTACAGGGCGGGGAGCTGTTTTTT
-	TRBV27	once	TRBJ2-7	CASILRASGAYEQYF	TGTGCCAGCATCCTAAGAGCCAGCGGAGCCTACGAGCAGTACTTC
-	TRBV27	once	TRBJ1-3	CASSPIGNSGGTIYF	TGTGCCAGCAGTCCGATCGGTAACTCCGGAGGCACCATATATTTT
-	TRBV9	once	TRBJ1-2	CASSGTGGRGGYTF	TGTGCCAGCAGCGGGACGGGGGGTCGTGGTGGCTACACCTTC
TRBD1	TRBV7-3	-	TRBJ2-3	CASSSRQGTSTDTQYF	TGTGCCAGCAGCTCACGACAGGGTACTAGCACAGATACGCAGTATTTT
TRBD2	TRBV7-9	once	TRBJ2-1	CASSFRLAGGRNNEQFF	TGTGCCAGCAGCTTCCGTTTAGCGGGAGGGAGGAACAATGAGCAGTTCTTC
-	TRBV14	few	TRBJ1-1	CASSQGPVIGTEAFF	TGTGCCAGCAGCCAGGGGCCCGTGATAGGCACTGAAGCTTTCTTT
-	TRBV6-5	-	TRBJ2-1	CASRYSEGYNEQFF	TGTGCCAGCAGGTACTCAGAAGGCTACAATGAGCAGTTCTTC
TRBD1	TRBV7-9	-	TRBJ2-1	CATKIWGQPYNEQFF	TGTGCCACCAAAATTTGGGGACAGCCTTACAATGAGCAGTTCTTC
TRBD1	TRBV5-1	-	TRBJ1-1	CASSHWTGRNTEAFF	TGCGCCAGCAGCCATTGGACAGGGCGGAACACTGAAGCTTTCTTT
-	TRBV27	-	TRBJ2-1	CASSLDYYNEQFF	TGTGCCAGCAGTTTGGACTACTACAATGAGCAGTTCTTC
TRBD1	TRBV28	-	TRBJ2-1	CASKDRDRVFYEQFF	TGTGCCAGCAAAGACCGGGACAGGGTATTTTATGAGCAGTTCTTC
TRBD1	TRBV6-1	-	TRBJ2-3	CASSEDGQGYTDTQYF	TGTGCCAGCAGTGAAGACGGACAGGGCTACACAGATACGCAGTATTTT
-	TRBV10-1	-	TRBJ2-5	CASGTNGEQYF	TGCGCCAGCGGGACCAATGGGGAGCAGTACTTC
TRBD2	TRBV28	-	TRBJ2-1	CASSPQPSIAGVVEQFF	TGTGCCAGCAGTCCGCAACCGAGTATAGCGGGAGTGGTTGAGCAGTTCTTC
-	TRBV28	-	TRBJ1-2	CASSLPRGRGYTF	TGTGCCAGCAGTTTACCTCGGGGGCGGGGCTACACCTTC
-	TRBV27	-	TRBJ2-7	CASSTGPEGYEQYF	TGTGCCAGTAGCACCGGGCCGGAGGGCTACGAGCAGTACTTC
TRBD2	TRBV9	-	TRBJ2-3	CASSARLAGGPVADTQYF	TGTGCCAGCAGCGCAAGACTAGCGGGAGGGCCCGTGGCAGATACGCAGTATTTT
-	TRBV7-3	-	TRBJ1-1	CASSLSPGGTEAFF	TGTGCCAGCAGCCTCTCACCGGGGGGGACTGAAGCTTTCTTT
TRBD2	TRBV7-8	-	TRBJ2-3	CASSLWRESTDTQYF	TGTGCCAGCAGCCTCTGGCGGGAGAGCACAGATACGCAGTATTTT
-	TRBV19	-	TRBJ2-1	CASSISSGYNEQFF	TGTGCCAGTAGTATATCGTCGGGGTACAATGAGCAGTTCTTC
-	TRBV28	-	TRBJ1-5	CASSPTPGGNQPQHF	TGTGCCAGCAGCCCGACGCCCGGGGGCAATCAGCCCCAGCATTTT
TRBD2	TRBV7-9	-	TRBJ2-5	CASSSSTAGIRETQYF	TGTGCCAGCAGCTCGTCAACAGCGGGGATTAGGGAGACCCAGTACTTC
TRBD2	TRBV6-1	-	TRBJ2-1	CASSEPTSGLNEQFF	TGTGCCAGCAGTGAGCCGACTAGCGGGCTCAATGAGCAGTTCTTC
TRBD1	TRBV2	once	TRBJ2-2	CASSVDPGQRNTGELFF	TGTGCCAGCAGTGTAGACCCGGGACAGAGGAACACCGGGGAGCTGTTTTTT
-	TRBV6-5	-	TRBJ2-7	CASSYREQYF	TGTGCCAGCAGTTACCGGGAGCAGTACTTC
-	TRBV6-1	-	TRBJ1-4	CAARRGEATNEKLFF	TGTGCCGCCCGTAGGGGGGAAGCAACTAATGAAAAACTGTTTTTT